This TCR beta chain was recovered during a study of cytomegalovirus exposure and HLA in healthy donors. Study context: Earlier findings included nearly 120 million unique TCR beta sequences obtained from roughly 200 million T cells. Regarding the study as a whole: There were a few CMV-associated chains whose specificity for CMV antigens was confirmed in vitro. From TCR beta sequences, most subjects' HLA-A and HLA-B alleles were reportedly predicted accurately. The number of N-insertions in an Asian-associated ancestry cluster was reportedly below the approximately 680-donor mean in a later analysis.

A word on this clone: Antigen unknown.

Primers: 60 Vbeta forward and 13 Jbeta reverse. The table came from immunoSEQ multiplex PCR; TCRdb's copy has only in-frame clones and leaves some out. The sample shows 50,000 or so clones, about three quarters of them seen only once. Trimming took 6 bases from V and 0 from J, leaving 12 bases between them. CDR1 and CDR2 from the germline V gene are SGHNT and YYREEE (reference sequence). The CDR3 consists of 14 residues. The V call is TRBV5-4, the J call TRBJ1-1; D ambiguous. Sequencing input: PBMCs. The sequence was collected from a man aged 18 to 35 in good health and CMV-seronegative. CDR3 nucleotide sequence: TGTGCCAGCACCGACCTAGCGGTGAACACTGAAGCTTTCTTT. Its translation: CASTDLAVNTEAFF. Full variable domain (rest looked up from reference TRBV5-4 and TRBJ1-1): ETGVTQSPTHLIKTRGQQVTLRCSSQSGHNTVSWYQQALGQGPQFIFQYYREEENGRGNFPPRFSGLQFPNYSSELNVNALELDDSALYLCASTDLAVNTEAFFGQGTRLTVV.